Sequencing of this T cell receptor beta chain was carried out in a study of CD8 T cells in ankylosing spondylitis. This clonotype was counted at least ten times. Its target is unknown. Sequence at one end of the junction differs from germline and may be a read error. Germline values: CDR1 SSHAT, CDR2 FNYEAQ (reference sequence). The CDR3 spans 14 residues. TCRdb reprocessed the 5' RACE reads with MiXCR, giving one entry per CDR3 protein. The sample shows roughly 91,000 distinct CDR3 sequences, about 8% of them seen only once. Study results and limitations: For ankylosing spondylitis blood, a TCR beta motif of about eight highly homologous variants appeared characteristic.

This sequence originates from a male donor with ankylosing spondylitis or in good health (not recorded which). Sample: blood, either unsorted or a sorted T cell fraction (not recorded which). V and J are TRBV7-7 and TRBJ2-7, with no clear D. The CDR3 sequence is CASSPTWSSYEQYF. CDR3 nucleotides: TGTGCTAGCAGCCCTACGTGGAGCTCCTACGAGCAGTACTTC.